Listed below are T cell receptor beta chains from one sample, sequenced in a study of beta chain features in type 1 diabetes. Assay: immunoSEQ multiplex PCR; the TCRdb copy retains only in-frame clones and omits some. The sample holds about 740,000 clones, around an eighth seen once. The sample taken for sequencing was naive CD4+ T cells from blood. The receptors here all came from a young man with type 1 diabetes. The CDR3 runs from the conserved cysteine through the conserved F or W. D genes are given only for firm matches. Clone sizes are given selectively: once, few, many, or a class where the clone is expanded.

D	size	J	V	CDR3	DNA
-	few	TRBJ2-6	TRBV19	CASSKGIAGRISGANVLTF	TGTGCCAGTAGTAAGGGGATCGCGGGGAGGATCTCTGGGGCCAACGTCCTGACTTTC
-	few	TRBJ1-3	TRBV11-2	CASSTRTERAGNTIYF	TGTGCCAGCAGCACACGGACCGAGCGGGCTGGAAACACCATATATTTT
TRBD1	few	TRBJ2-5	TRBV27	CASSPGTGGEGTQYF	TGTGCCAGCAGTCCCGGGACAGGGGGCGAAGGGACCCAGTACTTC
TRBD1	-	TRBJ2-3	TRBV27	CASNQDRGADTQYF	TGTGCCAGCAACCAGGACAGGGGGGCAGATACGCAGTATTTT
TRBD1	few	TRBJ1-5	TRBV4-1	CASSQDRGRGSNQPQHF	TGCGCCAGCAGCCAAGACAGGGGGCGAGGGAGTAATCAGCCCCAGCATTTT
TRBD1	-	TRBJ2-2	TRBV29-1	CSVGQLNTGELFF	TGCAGCGTGGGACAGTTGAACACCGGGGAGCTGTTTTTT
-	-	TRBJ1-1	TRBV7-7	CASSLAEGAEAFF	TGTGCTAGCAGCTTAGCGGAAGGGGCTGAAGCTTTCTTT
-	-	TRBJ2-3	TRBV7-9	CASSLARWRTDTQYF	TGTGCCAGCAGCTTAGCCCGGTGGCGGACAGATACGCAGTATTTT
-	-	TRBJ1-3	TRBV5-1	CASSIQGTSGNTIYF	TGCGCCAGCAGCATCCAGGGGACGTCTGGAAACACCATATATTTT
-	-	TRBJ1-2	TRBV30	CAWSVVLDYGYTF	TGTGCCTGGAGTGTCGTCCTTGACTATGGCTACACCTTC
-	-	TRBJ2-5	TRBV19	CASSLGRALQETQYF	TGTGCCAGTAGTTTGGGACGGGCACTTCAAGAGACCCAGTACTTC
-	few	TRBJ1-1	TRBV7-9	CASSLPPHQQAFF	TGTGCCAGCAGCTTACCACCCCACCAACAAGCTTTCTTT
-	few	TRBJ1-2	TRBV29-1	CSVEGPWGYGYTF	TGCAGCGTTGAAGGCCCATGGGGCTATGGCTACACCTTC
-	-	TRBJ1-1	TRBV30	CAWKSRGGWGTEAFF	TGTGCCTGGAAATCAAGGGGGGGCTGGGGCACTGAAGCTTTCTTT
-	-	TRBJ2-7	TRBV5-1	CASSRSRDVRSYEQYF	TGCGCCAGCAGTCGATCTCGGGACGTACGCTCCTACGAGCAGTACTTC
-	-	TRBJ2-5	TRBV7-3	CASSVDGVQETQYF	TGTGCCAGCAGCGTGGACGGGGTCCAAGAGACCCAGTACTTC
-	-	TRBJ1-6	TRBV21-1	CAPQGDNSPLHF	TGTGCCCCACAGGGGGATAATTCACCCCTCCACTTT
-	-	TRBJ2-3	TRBV4-1	CASSQVPRGQGTQYF	TGCGCCAGCAGCCAAGTTCCCAGGGGACAAGGGACGCAGTATTTT
-	-	TRBJ2-7	TRBV7-2	CASSFSQGYEQYF	TGTGCCAGCAGCTTTAGTCAGGGCTACGAGCAGTACTTC
-	-	TRBJ1-4	TRBV7-9	CASSQEDGQINEKLFF	TGTGCCAGCAGCCAAGAGGATGGGCAGATCAATGAAAAACTGTTTTTT
-	few	TRBJ2-7	TRBV7-2	CASSLALPTPRGEQYF	TGTGCCAGCAGCTTAGCCCTCCCAACCCCAAGGGGTGAGCAGTACTTC
TRBD2	few	TRBJ2-1	TRBV28	CASSSGLAVDTYNEQFF	TGTGCCAGCAGTTCGGGACTAGCGGTTGACACCTACAATGAGCAGTTCTTC
TRBD2	few	TRBJ2-1	TRBV7-8	CASLPSGLAGEQFF	TGTGCCAGCCTTCCTAGCGGACTAGCGGGTGAGCAGTTCTTC